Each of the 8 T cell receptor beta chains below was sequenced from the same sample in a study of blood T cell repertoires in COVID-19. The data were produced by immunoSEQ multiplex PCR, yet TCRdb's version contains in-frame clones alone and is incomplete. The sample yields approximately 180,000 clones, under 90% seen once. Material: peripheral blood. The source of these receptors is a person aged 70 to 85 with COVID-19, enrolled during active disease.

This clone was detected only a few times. The CDR3 loop reads CATSGTGDPDHQPQHF. For the CDR3, the DNA is TGTGCCACCTCAGGGACAGGGGATCCGGATCATCAGCCCCAGCATTTT. This sequence joins TRBV19 and TRBJ1-5; the match to TRBD1 covers 10 bases. Unmatched junction bases numbered 14, after V lost 10 bases and J lost 5 bases. This CDR3 contains 16 residues. Germline V gene lookup returns CDR1 LNHDA and CDR2 SQIVND (reference sequence).

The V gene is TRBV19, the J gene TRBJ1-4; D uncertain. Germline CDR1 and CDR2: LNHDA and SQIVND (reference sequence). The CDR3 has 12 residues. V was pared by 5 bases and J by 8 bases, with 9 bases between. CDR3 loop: CASSFRGEKLFF. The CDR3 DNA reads TGTGCCAGTAGTTTCAGAGGGGAAAAACTGTTTTTT.

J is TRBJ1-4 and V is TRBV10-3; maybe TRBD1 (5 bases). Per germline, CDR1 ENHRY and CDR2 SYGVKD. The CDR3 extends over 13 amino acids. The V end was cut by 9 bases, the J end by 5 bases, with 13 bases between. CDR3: CAIADRPNEKLFF. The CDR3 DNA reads TGTGCCATAGCTGACAGACCCAATGAAAAACTGTTTTTT.

CDR3 residues: CASSLSYAETQYF. DNA of the CDR3: TGTGCCAGCAGCTTAAGTTACGCGGAGACCCAGTACTTC. The chain combines TRBV7-2 with TRBJ2-5; D not resolved. The germline V and J ends were trimmed by 2 bases and 5 bases, with 9 bases remaining between them. The germline CDR1 and CDR2 sequences are SGHTA and FQGNSA. This CDR3 spans 13 amino acids.

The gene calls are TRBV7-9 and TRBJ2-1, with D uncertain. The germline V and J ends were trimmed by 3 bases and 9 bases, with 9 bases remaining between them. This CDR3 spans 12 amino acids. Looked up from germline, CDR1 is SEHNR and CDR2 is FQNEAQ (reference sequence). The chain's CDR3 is CASSLPVGEQFF. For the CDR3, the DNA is TGTGCCAGCAGCTTGCCCGTCGGTGAGCAGTTCTTC.

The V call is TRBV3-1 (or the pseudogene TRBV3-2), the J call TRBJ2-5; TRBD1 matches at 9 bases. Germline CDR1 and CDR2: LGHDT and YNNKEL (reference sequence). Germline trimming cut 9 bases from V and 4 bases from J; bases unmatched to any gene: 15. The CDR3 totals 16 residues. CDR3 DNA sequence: TGTGCCAGTACGAGGACAGGGGCAGCCCCGGGAGAGACCCAGTACTTC. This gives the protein CASTRTGAAPGETQYF.

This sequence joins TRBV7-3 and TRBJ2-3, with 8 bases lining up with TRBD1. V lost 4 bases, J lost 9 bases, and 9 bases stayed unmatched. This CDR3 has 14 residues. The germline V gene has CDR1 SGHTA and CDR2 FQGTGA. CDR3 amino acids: CASSSGQGSVTQYF. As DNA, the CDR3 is TGTGCCAGCAGCTCAGGACAGGGTTCTGTCACGCAGTATTTT. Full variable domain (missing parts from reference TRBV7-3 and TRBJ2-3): GAGVSQTPSNKVTEKGKYVELRCDPISGHTALYWYRQSLGQGPEFLIYFQGTGAADDSGLPNDRFFAVRPEGSVSTLKIQRTERGDSAVYLCASSSGQGSVTQYFGPGTRLTVL.

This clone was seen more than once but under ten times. The CDR3 nucleotides are TGTGCCGTGTCGGGGGGCAATTTGGGCAATCAGCCCCAGCATTTT. This encodes CAVSGGNLGNQPQHF. The chain is built from TRBV7-9 and TRBJ1-5; D perhaps matches TRBD1 (6 bases). Germline V gene lookup returns CDR1 SEHNR and CDR2 FQNEAQ (reference sequence). The length of the CDR3 is 15 residues. V was cut by 11 bases and J by 2 bases, with 19 bases left in between.